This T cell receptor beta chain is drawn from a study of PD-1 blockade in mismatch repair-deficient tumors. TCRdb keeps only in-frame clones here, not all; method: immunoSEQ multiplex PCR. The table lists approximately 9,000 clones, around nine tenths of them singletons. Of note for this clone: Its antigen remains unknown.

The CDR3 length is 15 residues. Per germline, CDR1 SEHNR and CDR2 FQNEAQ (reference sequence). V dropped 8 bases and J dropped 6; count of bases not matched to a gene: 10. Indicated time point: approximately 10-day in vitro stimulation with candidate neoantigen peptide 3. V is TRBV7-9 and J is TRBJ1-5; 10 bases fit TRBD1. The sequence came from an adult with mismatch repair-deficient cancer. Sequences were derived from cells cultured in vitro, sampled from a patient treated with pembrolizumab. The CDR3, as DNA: TGTGCCAGCCAAGCCGGGACAGGGGAGTTTCAGCCCCAGCATTTT. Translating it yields CASQAGTGEFQPQHF.